This TCR beta chain was found in a study of monozygotic twins with inflammatory bowel disease. TCRdb reanalyzed the 5' RACE reads and collapses them to one entry per CDR3 protein, without DNA. This sample's table reports 330,000 or so distinct CDR3 sequences. CDR1 and CDR2 (germline): SGHKS, YYEKEE (reference sequence). The CDR3 length is 15 residues. This receptor was taken from a human donor with ulcerative colitis or Crohn's disease, or a healthy co-twin of an affected twin (not recorded which). The chain is built from TRBV5-5 and TRBJ1-1; TCRdb proposes TRBD1, but this gene call is untestable without DNA. Sequencing used blood. The CDR3 sequence: CASSPRDRGYTEAFF.